The rows below give T cell receptor beta chains drawn from one sample of a study of cytomegalovirus exposure and HLA in healthy donors. The method was immunoSEQ multiplex PCR; TCRdb's version includes in-frame clones alone and lacks a portion of them. The sample carries 100,000 to 150,000 clones, roughly 89% recorded once. Sequencing was done on a sample of PBMCs. The receptors here all came from a woman between 18 and 29 years old in good health and CMV-seronegative. Both conserved end residues are part of each CDR3. Fields, in order: V gene, J gene, CDR3 protein.

V: TRBV28; J: TRBJ2-3; CDR3: CALADSTDTQYF
V: TRBV29-1; J: TRBJ2-7; CDR3: CSGASGRTSEQYF
V: TRBV28; J: TRBJ1-5; CDR3: CASSLEGRGRTYSNQPQHF
V: TRBV13; J: TRBJ2-3; CDR3: CASSQTSTDTQYF
V: TRBV19; J: TRBJ2-1; CDR3: CASRRSGRAYNEQFF
V: TRBV5-6; J: TRBJ1-5; CDR3: CASSWRGDNQPQHF
V: TRBV4-1; J: TRBJ2-2; CDR3: CASSQEDRANTGELFF
V: TRBV13; J: TRBJ2-7; CDR3: CASRKAGPSYEQYF
V: TRBV7-2; J: TRBJ2-3; CDR3: CASSPLAGRTDTQYF
V: TRBV27; J: TRBJ2-7; CDR3: CASSLHGRALYEQYF
V: TRBV27; J: TRBJ2-5; CDR3: CASSQGRGKVQETQYF
V: TRBV18; J: TRBJ2-7; CDR3: CASRDSSYEQYF
V: TRBV10-1; J: TRBJ2-2; CDR3: CASSVEGAPTGELFF
V: TRBV9; J: TRBJ2-7; CDR3: CASSVGQGRGEQYF
V: TRBV19; J: TRBJ2-1; CDR3: CASSWDGGSSYNEQFF
V: TRBV5-1; J: TRBJ2-3; CDR3: CASSTRQFSTDTQYF
V: TRBV5-1; J: TRBJ2-1; CDR3: CASSLGDRGHGEQFF
V: TRBV30; J: TRBJ1-1; CDR3: CAWSQTLRGPKAEAFF
V: TRBV9; J: TRBJ2-1; CDR3: CASSTSGSSYNEQFF
V: TRBV5-5; J: TRBJ2-7; CDR3: CASSPSGQDSYEQYF
V: TRBV5-5; J: TRBJ2-1; CDR3: CASSRGTSGSWDEQFF
V: TRBV6-6; J: TRBJ1-3; CDR3: CASSRRTGRGNTIYF
V: TRBV6-5; J: TRBJ1-2; CDR3: CASRPNRGVGGYTF
V: TRBV5-4; J: TRBJ2-7; CDR3: CASSLKVGGLADEQYF
V: TRBV28; J: TRBJ1-2; CDR3: CASSLSGTGVYGYTF
V: TRBV2; J: TRBJ1-1; CDR3: CASSADRGLSSAEAFF
V: TRBV7-2; J: TRBJ2-7; CDR3: CASSSNSYEQYF
V: TRBV28; J: TRBJ2-7; CDR3: CASSYQGYEQYF
V: TRBV7-3; J: TRBJ2-7; CDR3: CASSSYGGVYEQYF
V: TRBV6-5; J: TRBJ1-2; CDR3: CASSYGGPRYGYTF
V: TRBV18; J: TRBJ2-5; CDR3: CASSLNGLAGGETQYF
V: TRBV19; J: TRBJ2-7; CDR3: CASSDTNMGTSVYEQYF
V: TRBV9; J: TRBJ2-7; CDR3: CASSVGGTGRYEQYF
V: TRBV5-4; J: TRBJ1-5; CDR3: CASSLGPDQPQHF
V: TRBV6-5; J: TRBJ1-1; CDR3: CASISKGGSDTEAFF
V: TRBV7-9; J: TRBJ2-2; CDR3: CASSQGQGKIGELFF
V: TRBV28; J: TRBJ1-1; CDR3: CASSNEPTEPDLDPEAFF
V: TRBV7-9; J: TRBJ1-5; CDR3: CASSEGDQPQHF
V: TRBV20-1; J: TRBJ2-7; CDR3: CSAETGGEQYF